This T cell receptor beta chain was identified during a study of graft-versus-host responses after intestinal transplantation. As for the study in general: Transplants given to recipients were multivisceral, liver-intestinal, or isolated intestinal. The whole recipient group had anti-thymocyte globulin induction followed by tacrolimus and steroids for approximately three years.

The repertoire was sequenced with immunoSEQ multiplex PCR; TCRdb's copy has only in-frame clones and lacks some. The sample has roughly 12,000 clones, about four fifths seen once. The study's findings and limits: The authors found GvH clones in recipient marrow, some appearing first in ileum or blood. Where graft-donor T cell macrochimerism was present, patients had high graft-versus-host to host-versus-graft clonal ratios in allografts.

V shed 4 bases and J shed 6 bases, with 17 bases lying between them. The CDR3 runs 15 residues. Germline lookup yields CDR1 SGHRS and CDR2 YFSETQ. Concerning this clone itself: Its antigen is unidentified.

Sequenced here: PBMCs, sampled almost 310 days after intestinal transplant. The chain carries TRBV5-1 and TRBJ2-1, with D perhaps TRBD1 or TRBD2 (7 bases each). This TCR came from a human patient who received an intestinal transplant, so some T cells may come from the graft donor. This CDR3 reads CASSPGREGANEQFF. CDR3 sequence (DNA): TGCGCCAGCAGCCCTGGCAGGGAGGGGGCCAATGAGCAGTTCTTC.